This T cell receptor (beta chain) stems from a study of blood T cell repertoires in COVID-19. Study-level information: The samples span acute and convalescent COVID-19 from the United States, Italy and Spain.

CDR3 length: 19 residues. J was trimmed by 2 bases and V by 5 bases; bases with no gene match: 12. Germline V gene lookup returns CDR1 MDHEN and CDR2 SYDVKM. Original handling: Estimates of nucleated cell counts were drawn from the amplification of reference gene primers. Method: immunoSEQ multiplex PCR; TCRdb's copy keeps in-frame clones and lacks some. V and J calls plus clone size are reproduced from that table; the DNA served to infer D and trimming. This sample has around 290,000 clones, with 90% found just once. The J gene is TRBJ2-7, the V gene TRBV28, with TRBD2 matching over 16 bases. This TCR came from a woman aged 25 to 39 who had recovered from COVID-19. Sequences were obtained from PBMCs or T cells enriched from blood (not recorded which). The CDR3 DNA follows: TGTGCCAGCAGTCCGCTGTTAACCGGGACTAGCGGGAGGGCCTACGAGCAGTACTTC. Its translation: CASSPLLTGTSGRAYEQYF.